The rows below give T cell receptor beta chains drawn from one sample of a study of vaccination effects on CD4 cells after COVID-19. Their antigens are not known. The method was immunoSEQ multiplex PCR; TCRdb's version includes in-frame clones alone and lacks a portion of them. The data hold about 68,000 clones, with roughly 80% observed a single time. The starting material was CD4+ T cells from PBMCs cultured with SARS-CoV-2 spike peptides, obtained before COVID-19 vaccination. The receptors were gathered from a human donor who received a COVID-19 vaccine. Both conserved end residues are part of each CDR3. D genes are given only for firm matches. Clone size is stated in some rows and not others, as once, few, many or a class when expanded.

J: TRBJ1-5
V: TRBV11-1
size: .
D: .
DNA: TGTGCCAGCAGCTTAGCAGGAGATCAGCCCCAGCATTTT
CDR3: CASSLAGDQPQHF

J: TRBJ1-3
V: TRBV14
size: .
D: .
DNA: TGTGCCAGCAGCCAAGATACGGCACTGGCGAGACCTGGAAACACCATATATTTT
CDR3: CASSQDTALARPGNTIYF

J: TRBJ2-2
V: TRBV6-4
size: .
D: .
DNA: TGTGCCAGCAGGAGGGATTCCACCGGGGAGCTGTTTTTT
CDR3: CASRRDSTGELFF

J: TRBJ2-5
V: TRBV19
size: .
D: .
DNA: TGTGCCAGTAGTGTCCCCCGGGGGGCAACAGAGACCCAGTACTTC
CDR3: CASSVPRGATETQYF

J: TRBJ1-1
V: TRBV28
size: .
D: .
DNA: TGTGCCAGCAGAAATCCTCTGAACACTGAAGCTTTCTTT
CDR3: CASRNPLNTEAFF

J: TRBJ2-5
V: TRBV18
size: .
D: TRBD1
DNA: TGTGCCAGCTCACGAGGACAGGCGAACGGAGAGACCCAGTACTTC
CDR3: CASSRGQANGETQYF

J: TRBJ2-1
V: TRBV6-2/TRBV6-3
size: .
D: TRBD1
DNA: TGTGCCAGCAGTTACGGCGGGACAGGGTCCTACAATGAGCAGTTCTTC
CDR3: CASSYGGTGSYNEQFF

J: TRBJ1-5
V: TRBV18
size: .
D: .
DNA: TGTGCCAGCTCAAGAGGGACCGTAGGTTCAATCCAGCCCCAGCATTTT
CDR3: CASSRGTVGSIQPQHF

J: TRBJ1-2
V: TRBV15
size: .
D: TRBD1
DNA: TGTGCCACCAGCAAACAGACAGGGGGCGATCATGGCTACACCTTC
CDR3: CATSKQTGGDHGYTF

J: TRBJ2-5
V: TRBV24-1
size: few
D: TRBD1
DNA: TGTGCCACCAGTGACGACAGGGCCCAGTACTTC
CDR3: CATSDDRAQYF

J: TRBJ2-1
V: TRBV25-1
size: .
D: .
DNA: TGTGCCAGCACTTTCTTTGGGGGAAATGAGCAGTTCTTC
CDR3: CASTFFGGNEQFF

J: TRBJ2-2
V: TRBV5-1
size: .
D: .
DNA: TGCGCCAGCAGCTTGGTCGGAAACACCGGGGAGCTGTTTTTT
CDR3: CASSLVGNTGELFF

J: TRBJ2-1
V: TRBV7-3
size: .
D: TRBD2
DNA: TGTGCCAGCTCGGGCGGGGGGGCCTACAATGAGCAGTTCTTC
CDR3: CASSGGGAYNEQFF

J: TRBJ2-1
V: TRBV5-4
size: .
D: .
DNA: TGTGCCAGCAGCTTGCGGGCCAGCGACTACAATGAGCAGTTCTTC
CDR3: CASSLRASDYNEQFF

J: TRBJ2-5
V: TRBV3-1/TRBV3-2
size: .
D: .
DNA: TGTGCCAGCAGCCAAGGGGGGGGCCCGGGGACCCAGTACTTC
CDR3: CASSQGGGPGTQYF

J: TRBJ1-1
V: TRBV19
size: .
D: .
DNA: TGTGCCAGTAGTGCCCGGACGGCAGATGCTGAAGCTTTCTTT
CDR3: CASSARTADAEAFF

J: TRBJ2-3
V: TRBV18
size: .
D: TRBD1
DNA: TGTGCCAACGCCACAGGGGAAGCTAGCACAGATACGCAGTATTTT
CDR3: CANATGEASTDTQYF

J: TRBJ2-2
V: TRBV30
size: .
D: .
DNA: TGTGCCTGGAGCAAGGGTTGGGCCACCGGGGAGCTGTTTTTT
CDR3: CAWSKGWATGELFF

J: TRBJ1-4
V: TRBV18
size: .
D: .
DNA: TGTGCCAGCTCACCGAAGGGGTTAGGCGAAAAACTGTTTTTT
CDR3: CASSPKGLGEKLFF

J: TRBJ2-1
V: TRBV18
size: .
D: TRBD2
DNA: TGTGCCAGCTCACCGGGAGCGGGGGCCTACAATGAGCAGTTCTTC
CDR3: CASSPGAGAYNEQFF

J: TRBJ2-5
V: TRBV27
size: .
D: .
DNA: TGTGCCAGCAGCTTCGGGGACACCAACCAAGAGACCCAGTACTTC
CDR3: CASSFGDTNQETQYF

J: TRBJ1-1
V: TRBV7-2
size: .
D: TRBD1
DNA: TGTGCCAGCAGCCCAGACAGGGGGCTCGGGAACACTGAAGCTTTCTTT
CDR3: CASSPDRGLGNTEAFF

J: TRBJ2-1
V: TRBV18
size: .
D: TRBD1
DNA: TGTGCCAGCTCACCACTTCAGGGGGCCTACAATGAGCAGTTCTTC
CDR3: CASSPLQGAYNEQFF

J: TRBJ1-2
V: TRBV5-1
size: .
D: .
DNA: TGCGCCAGCAGCTTGGATCCCGGTAACTATGGCTACACCTTC
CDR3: CASSLDPGNYGYTF

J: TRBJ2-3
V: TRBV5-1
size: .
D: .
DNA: TGCGCCAGCAGCTTGGCGGCAGGGGTGAGGAATACGCAGTATTTT
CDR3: CASSLAAGVRNTQYF

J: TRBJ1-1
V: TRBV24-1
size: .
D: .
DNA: TGTGCCACCAGTGACAGGGAGACTGAAGCTTTCTTT
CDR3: CATSDRETEAFF

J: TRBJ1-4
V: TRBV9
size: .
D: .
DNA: TGTGCCAGCAGCGTAGTTGGGGGGGTGGGTGAAAAACTGTTTTTT
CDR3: CASSVVGGVGEKLFF

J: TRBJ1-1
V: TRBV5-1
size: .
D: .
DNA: TGCGCCAGCAGCTTGAATGGGGGACGGGGGAACACTGAAGCTTTCTTT
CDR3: CASSLNGGRGNTEAFF

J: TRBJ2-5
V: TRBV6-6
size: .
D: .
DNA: TGTGCCAGCCCCCCCGTTCGGGGGGCATTAGAGACCCAGTACTTC
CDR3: CASPPVRGALETQYF

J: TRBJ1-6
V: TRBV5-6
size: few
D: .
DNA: TGTGCCAGCAGTAAGACCGGGACCATACCACCCCTCCACTTT
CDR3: CASSKTGTIPPLHF

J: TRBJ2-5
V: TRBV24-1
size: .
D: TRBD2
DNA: TGTGCCACCAGTCGCGCGGGGGGGCCCGCAGGAGAGACCCAGTACTTC
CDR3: CATSRAGGPAGETQYF

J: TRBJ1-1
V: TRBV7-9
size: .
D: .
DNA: TGTGCCAGCAGCTTAGCCCCCCCCCGCGACACTGAAGCTTTCTTT
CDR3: CASSLAPPRDTEAFF

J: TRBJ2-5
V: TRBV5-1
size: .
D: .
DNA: TGCGCCAGCAGCTTGGGTTTTGGGGGCAAAGAGACCCAGTACTTC
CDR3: CASSLGFGGKETQYF

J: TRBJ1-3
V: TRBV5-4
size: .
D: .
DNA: TGTGCCAGCAGTGACTACTCATCTGGAAACACCATATATTTT
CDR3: CASSDYSSGNTIYF

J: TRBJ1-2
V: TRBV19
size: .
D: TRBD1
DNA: TGTGCCAGTAGTCCACAGGGGGCTCAACACTATGGCTACACCTTC
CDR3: CASSPQGAQHYGYTF

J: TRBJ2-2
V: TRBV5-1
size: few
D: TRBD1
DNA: TGCGCCAGCAGCTTCCGGGACAGGGGCACCGGGGAGCTGTTTTTT
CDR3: CASSFRDRGTGELFF

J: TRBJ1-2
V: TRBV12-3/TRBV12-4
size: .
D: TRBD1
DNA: TGTGCCAGCAGTTCCAGGGGGGACTATGGCTACACCTTC
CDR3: CASSSRGDYGYTF

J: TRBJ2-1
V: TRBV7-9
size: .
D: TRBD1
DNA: TGTGCCAGCAGCTTAGGAGGACAGGGACCCTACAATGAGCAGTTCTTC
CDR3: CASSLGGQGPYNEQFF

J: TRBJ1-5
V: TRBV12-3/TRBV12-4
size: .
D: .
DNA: TGTGCCAGCTCCAGTGGGATGGGTCAGCCCCAGCATTTT
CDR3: CASSSGMGQPQHF

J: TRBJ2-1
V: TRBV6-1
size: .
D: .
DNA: TGTGCCAGCAGTGAAGGACAGGACAATGAGCAGTTCTTC
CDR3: CASSEGQDNEQFF